The 23 T cell receptor beta chains below were found in one sample sequenced in a study of beta chain features in type 1 diabetes. All of the isolated RNA was reverse transcribed, so expressed TCRB transcripts were sequenced. Data came from immunoSEQ multiplex PCR; TCRdb stores just in-frame clones and leaves some out. Among 130,000 or so clones, about a tenth were seen once, and the ten largest hold about 0.6%. The sample was central memory CD4+ T cells from blood. The receptors stem from a middle-aged woman in good health.

There are many counts of this clone. This chain uses TRBV4-2 with TRBJ2-3; 8 nucleotides agree with TRBD2. Germline trimming cut 3 bases from V and 3 bases from J; bases unmatched to any gene: 11. The CDR3 totals 17 residues. The germline gives CDR1 LGHNA, CDR2 YNFKEQ. CDR3 region: CASSQGPGLDGTDTQYF. DNA for the CDR3: TGTGCCAGCAGCCAGGGGCCGGGACTAGATGGTACAGATACGCAGTATTTT.

This clone came up a few times. This rearrangement joins TRBV19 to TRBJ2-3; possibly TRBD2 for D (5 bases). Germline CDR1 LNHDA, CDR2 SQIVND (reference sequence). Trimming took 7 bases from V and 1 from J, leaving 15 bases between them. The CDR3 has 15 residues. CDR3 nucleotide sequence: TGTGCCAGTAACGCGGGCAGTCCACGCACAGATACGCAGTATTTT. Translating it yields CASNAGSPRTDTQYF.

The chain employs TRBV6-6 and TRBJ2-3, with a weak D call TRBD1 (6 bases). The germline V gene encodes CDR1 MNHNY and CDR2 SVGAGI (reference sequence). The CDR3 has 16 amino acids. V was clipped by 4 bases and J by 3 bases, with 17 bases between them. CDR3 in DNA: TGTGCCAGCAGTTCCACAATCAGTGACAGGACAGATACGCAGTATTTT. It is translated as CASSSTISDRTDTQYF.

The CDR3, as DNA: TGTGCCAGCAGCGTAGAGGGGTGGGGGCTTGTCGAGACCCAGTACTTC. It codes for CASSVEGWGLVETQYF. V and J are TRBV9 and TRBJ2-5; TRBD1 might be the D (6 bases). The CDR3 loop spans 16 amino acids. From germline, CDR1 is SGDLS and CDR2 YYNGEE. V lost 0 bases, J lost 5 bases, and 17 bases lay in between.

This clone turned up a few times. The chain couples TRBV2 to TRBJ1-5; maybe TRBD1 (6 bases). This CDR3 has 15 residues. V lost 6 bases, J lost 4 bases, and 16 bases lay in between. The germline V gene encodes CDR1 SNHLY and CDR2 FYNNEI. The CDR3 DNA sequence: TGTGCCAGCAGCCCCGAACTAAGGGGGAATCAGCCCCAGCATTTT. Protein product: CASSPELRGNQPQHF.

This clone was seen a few times. The chain links TRBV10-3 to TRBJ2-5, with 7 bases matching TRBD1. Unmatched junction bases numbered 10, after V lost 2 bases and J lost 1 base. This CDR3 comprises 17 residues. CDR1 ENHRY and CDR2 SYGVKD come from the germline V gene. The CDR3 protein is CAISEGRQGVLQETQYF. The CDR3 nucleotides are TGTGCCATCAGTGAGGGTCGGCAGGGGGTACTCCAAGAGACCCAGTACTTC.

This clone was recorded at least ten times. The rearrangement uses TRBV23-1 and TRBJ1-5, with TRBD1 matching 8 bases. Being an ORF, TRBV23-1 has a function that is uncertain. This CDR3 has 17 amino acids. With V trimmed by 3 bases and J by 6 bases, 13 bases remained unmatched. The CDR3 DNA follows: TGCGCCAGCAGTCACACAGGGGGAGGCCGTTGGGGTCAGCCCCAGCATTTT. Translating it yields CASSHTGGGRWGQPQHF.

This clone came up a few times. J is TRBJ2-3 and V is TRBV7-9; TRBD1 aligns across 9 bases. Germline V gene data show CDR1 as SEHNR and CDR2 as FQNEAQ (reference sequence). V gave up 2 bases and J gave up 2 bases; unmatched junction bases: 5. This CDR3 comprises 16 residues. In DNA form, the CDR3 reads TGTGCCAGCAGCTTAACAGGGGGCTATTCCACAGATACGCAGTATTTT. Its translation is CASSLTGGYSTDTQYF.

On this clone: The same CDR3 is also encoded by other DNA sequences in this sample. The chain couples TRBV5-4 to TRBJ2-3; 10 positions agree with TRBD1. The germline V gene has CDR1 SGHNT and CDR2 YYREEE (reference sequence). This CDR3 has 15 residues. The trim removed 3 bases at V and 3 bases at J, leaving 4 bases unmatched. The CDR3 region has the DNA TGTGCCAGCAGCTCCCGGGACAGGGGAACAGATACGCAGTATTTT. Protein sequence: CASSSRDRGTDTQYF. Complete variable domain (other parts from reference TRBV5-4 and TRBJ2-3): ETGVTQSPTHLIKTRGQQVTLRCSSQSGHNTVSWYQQALGQGPQFIFQYYREEENGRGNFPPRFSGLQFPNYSSELNVNALELDDSALYLCASSSRDRGTDTQYFGPGTRLTVL.

In its sample, this clone was seen a few times. The gene calls are TRBV6-6 and TRBJ1-5; TRBD1 aligns across 8 bases. This CDR3 comprises 16 residues. Germline V gives CDR1 MNHNY, CDR2 SVGAGI (reference sequence). Germline trimming cut 5 bases from V and 0 bases from J; bases unmatched to any gene: 6. The chain's CDR3 is CASSATGGDSNQPQHF. The CDR3 DNA follows: TGTGCCAGCAGTGCCACAGGGGGTGATAGCAATCAGCCCCAGCATTTT.

The table lists this clone with a few counts. The chain recombines TRBV18 with TRBJ2-5; possible D gene TRBD2, 5 bases. Gene TRBJ2-7 matches the end of the DNA better, so the J call may be wrong. The CDR3 runs to 14 residues. Germline V lookup: CDR1 KGHSH, CDR2 LQKENI. The CDR3 DNA reads TGTGCCAGCTCACCCCGAGGGCGGCCCTACGAGCAGTACTTC. It translates to CASSPRGRPYEQYF.

A few counts support this clone. The genes are TRBV7-7 and TRBJ2-1; TRBD2 aligns across 8 bases. V gave up 5 bases and J gave up 9 bases; unmatched junction bases: 6. Per the germline V gene, CDR1 is SSHAT and CDR2 is FNYEAQ (reference sequence). This CDR3 contains 13 residues. The CDR3 spells CASSTHTSGEQFF. The CDR3 DNA sequence: TGTGCCAGCAGCACCCACACTAGCGGTGAGCAGTTCTTC.

This clone was counted many times. J is TRBJ2-5 and V is TRBV19; 10 bases map to TRBD2. This CDR3 region has 13 residues. CDR1 and CDR2 (germline): LNHDA, SQIVND (reference sequence). With 10 bases clipped from V and 1 base from J, the junction kept 3 bases outside the gene matches. The DNA for the CDR3 is TGTGCCACTAGGACTAGCGGCCAAGAGACCCAGTACTTC. Translated, it gives CATRTSGQETQYF.

CDR3 DNA sequence: TGCGCCAGCAGCCCGGAAGGGACAGGGAGCACAGATACGCAGTATTTT. Its translation is CASSPEGTGSTDTQYF. The rearrangement links TRBV5-1 to TRBJ2-3; 9 nucleotides agree with TRBD1. The CDR3 spans 16 residues. V trimming: 4 bases; J trimming: 0 bases; junction bases outside the gene matches: 6. The V gene's germline CDR1 is SGHRS and CDR2 YFSETQ.

The sample holds many counts of this clone. The genes are TRBV7-9 and TRBJ2-1; 9 bases fit TRBD1. Trimming cost V 7 bases and J 5 bases; bases outside gene matches: 6. This CDR3 is 14 amino acids long. Germline CDR1 and CDR2: SEHNR and FQNEAQ (reference sequence). CDR3 sequence: CASKGGQGNNEQFF. In DNA form, the CDR3 reads TGTGCCAGCAAGGGGGGACAGGGTAACAATGAGCAGTTCTTC.

This clone occurred many times. This chain uses TRBV7-2 with TRBJ2-7, with 7 bases fitting TRBD2. Germline assignment: CDR1 SGHTA and CDR2 FQGNSA. J gave up 0 bases and V 7 bases, and 9 bases lay outside the gene matches. The CDR3 covers 15 residues. This CDR3 is CASKGAASGSYEQYF. In DNA, the CDR3 is TGTGCCAGCAAAGGAGCGGCTAGCGGCTCCTACGAGCAGTACTTC.

The genes are TRBV5-6 and TRBJ2-7; 7 bases agree with TRBD1. Germline V gene sequence: CDR1 SGHDT, CDR2 YYEEEE. V dropped 2 bases and J dropped 2; count of bases not matched to a gene: 4. This CDR3 comprises 14 residues. The CDR3 sequence is CASSFGDRPYEQYF. The CDR3 DNA reads TGTGCCAGCAGCTTCGGGGACAGACCCTACGAGCAGTACTTC.

This clone was counted at least ten times. The same CDR3 also results from other DNA sequences found in this sample. The chain combines TRBV7-2 with TRBJ1-2; D may be TRBD1 (5 bases). Trimming stripped 0 bases from V and 4 bases from J, with 12 bases between. The germline V gene encodes CDR1 SGHTA and CDR2 FQGNSA. This CDR3 region has 15 residues. CDR3 residues: CASSLAPGGSYGYTF. CDR3 nucleotide sequence: TGTGCCAGCAGCTTAGCGCCCGGGGGAAGCTATGGCTACACCTTC.

V is TRBV6-6 and J is TRBJ2-3; D is perhaps TRBD2 (7 bases). The CDR3 sequence is 13 residues long. V lost 6 bases and J 6 bases, leaving 13 bases between the germline ends. Germline V CDR1 and CDR2: MNHNY, SVGAGI (reference sequence). The CDR3 bases are TGTGCCAGCAGGAGGGGGGGTTTGGATACGCAGTATTTT. It yields the protein CASRRGGLDTQYF.

The chain links TRBV13 to TRBJ1-1; D uncertain. Trimming stripped 6 bases from V and 1 base from J, with 18 bases between. Germline assignment: CDR1 PRHDT and CDR2 FYEKMQ (reference sequence). The CDR3 runs to 16 residues. The CDR3 DNA reads TGTGCCAGCAGTAGTGACACAGACTACCCGAACACTGAAGCTTTCTTT. Translating it yields CASSSDTDYPNTEAFF.

There are a few counts of this clone. The chain uses TRBV27 and TRBJ2-1; 11 bases align to TRBD2. The CDR3 has 15 residues. V lost 0 bases, J lost 9 bases, and 4 bases stayed unmatched. CDR1 and CDR2 from the germline V gene are MNHEY and SMNVEV (reference sequence). The CDR3: CASSLSLAGGREQFF. CDR3 nucleotides: TGTGCCAGCAGTTTATCTTTAGCGGGGGGGCGTGAGCAGTTCTTC.

The chain employs TRBV7-8 and TRBJ2-1; the match to TRBD1 covers 7 bases. The CDR3 has 13 residues. Trimming took 6 bases from V and 10 from J; bases not matched to a gene: 9. Per the germline V gene, CDR1 is SGHVS and CDR2 is FQNEAQ. Here the CDR3 reads CASSHDRVGEQFF. The CDR3 DNA follows: TGTGCCAGCAGTCACGACAGGGTGGGAGAGCAGTTCTTC.

A few counts support this clone. The chain couples TRBV7-7 to TRBJ2-2, with TRBD1 matching 11 bases. V was pared by 0 bases and J by 6 bases, with 0 bases of the junction left unmatched. Germline V CDR1 and CDR2: SSHAT, FNYEAQ (reference sequence). This CDR3 comprises 15 residues. The CDR3 DNA follows: TGTGCCAGCAGCTTAGCGGGACAGGGGGCCGGGGAGCTGTTTTTT. It codes for CASSLAGQGAGELFF.